The source of this TCR beta chain is a study of cytomegalovirus exposure and HLA in healthy donors. In the PCR, 60 Vbeta and 13 Jbeta primers were used. Here immunoSEQ multiplex PCR was the method, and the copy in TCRdb shows in-frame clones only, minus some. This repertoire shows 120,000 to 150,000 clones, 80% to 85% found once; its top ten account for 3.4%. The CDR3 is made up of 15 amino acids. CDR1 and CDR2 (germline): MNHEY, SMNVEV (reference sequence). V was shortened by 2 bases and J by 10 bases, with 18 bases between the two germline ends. Study-level points and caveats: Later analysis identified 15,000 to 20,000 TCR beta sequences associated with HLA alleles, using a false discovery rate threshold of 0.05. Around 160 TCR beta chains were listed as cytomegalovirus-associated. Association of a missense DCLRE1C variant with TCR beta V- and J-gene trimming was reported in a later analysis. Researchers reported in a later analysis that common viral pathogens appeared linked to several top clusters.

With respect to this clone: Antigen specificity is unknown.

Sequencing was done on a sample of PBMCs. This sequence originates from a male donor in good health and CMV-seronegative. The chain has TRBV27 and TRBJ2-1, with D maybe TRBD1 (6 bases). The CDR3 DNA reads as TGTGCCAGCAGTTTAATGATGGGACAACCCTCGGAGCAGTTCTTC. As protein: CASSLMMGQPSEQFF.